The rows below give T cell receptor beta chains drawn from one sample of a study of cytomegalovirus exposure and HLA in healthy donors. Generated by immunoSEQ multiplex PCR, the TCRdb table keeps only in-frame clones and is missing some. The sample carries approximately 89,000 clones, about two thirds recorded once. The sequenced sample consisted of PBMCs. All receptors come from a female donor in good health and CMV-seronegative. Each CDR3 is given with its conserved first and last residue. The D gene is left open where the match is weak. Size tells how often a clone was seen (once, few, many) or the class of an expanded clone, and some rows leave it out.

clone_size	d_call	v_call	j_call	cdr3_nt	cdr3_aa
.	.	TRBV5-6	TRBJ1-5	TGTGCCAGCAGCTTGTCGGGGGGTCTCCAGCCCCAGCATTTT	CASSLSGGLQPQHF
few	TRBD1	TRBV7-9	TRBJ1-2	TGTGCCAGCAGCATCACCAGCCAGGGGGCCTATGGCTACACCTTC	CASSITSQGAYGYTF
.	.	TRBV10-1	TRBJ1-1	TGCGCCAGCAGTGACCGGGGAAACACTGAAGCTTTCTTT	CASSDRGNTEAFF
.	TRBD1	TRBV19	TRBJ2-2	TGTGCCAGTAGTGCACCGGGACAGGGAAGCACCGGGGAGCTGTTTTTT	CASSAPGQGSTGELFF
.	.	TRBV19	TRBJ2-1	TGTGCCAGTAATCCGGGAAGGGGGAATGAGCAGTTCTTC	CASNPGRGNEQFF
few	TRBD1	TRBV30	TRBJ2-1	TGTGCCTGGAGGTCCGGGACAGGGAACTCCTACAATGAGCAGTTCTTC	CAWRSGTGNSYNEQFF
few	.	TRBV30	TRBJ1-5	TGTGCCTGGAGTCGGGGGGGGGCGGAACTCAATCAGCCCCAGCATTTT	CAWSRGGAELNQPQHF
.	.	TRBV6-6	TRBJ1-2	TGTGCCAGCAGTTATAGGGGGGGCGAAGGTGGCTACACCTTC	CASSYRGGEGGYTF
once	TRBD1	TRBV29-1	TRBJ1-1	TGCAGCGTAGGGACAGGGAACACTGAAGCTTTCTTT	CSVGTGNTEAFF
.	TRBD1	TRBV18	TRBJ1-2	TGTGCCAGCTCAAGGGACAGCGATGGCTACACCTTC	CASSRDSDGYTF
.	.	TRBV18	TRBJ2-7	TGTGCCAGCTCACGGAGACAGGAGGGGGCCTACGAGCAGTACTTC	CASSRRQEGAYEQYF
.	TRBD2	TRBV5-1	TRBJ2-7	TGCGCCAGCAGCAGGGCTGGAGGGACTAGCGGATTTTACGAGCAGTACTTC	CASSRAGGTSGFYEQYF
few	.	TRBV28	TRBJ1-1	TGTGCCAGCAGTAGCCGGACTCCCCTGGGGACTGAAGCTTTCTTT	CASSSRTPLGTEAFF
.	.	TRBV19	TRBJ1-1	TGTGCCAGTAGTATACTCACAGGCGGCGGAGCTTTCTTT	CASSILTGGGAFF
.	.	TRBV7-9	TRBJ2-1	TGTGCCAGCAGCCTTTGGGGTGCGGGGCACAATGAGCAGTTCTTC	CASSLWGAGHNEQFF
.	TRBD1	TRBV14	TRBJ2-5	TGTGCCAGCAGCCGGGACAGGGGGGCGACCCAGTACTTC	CASSRDRGATQYF
.	TRBD1	TRBV6-1	TRBJ2-2	TGTGCCAGCAGTCCGGACAGGGCGTCCGGGGAGCTGTTTTTT	CASSPDRASGELFF
.	.	TRBV18	TRBJ2-7	TGTGCCAGCTCTCGCTCCAGCGAGAGCTCCTACGAGCAGTACTTC	CASSRSSESSYEQYF
.	TRBD1	TRBV29-1	TRBJ2-7	TGCAGCGTACAGGGGATGGCCTACGAGCAGTACTTC	CSVQGMAYEQYF
.	.	TRBV20-1	TRBJ1-2	TGCAGTGCTAGATCCGGGAACAGCTACACCTTC	CSARSGNSYTF
.	.	TRBV10-3	TRBJ2-1	TGTGCCATCAGTGAGCGGCAGGGGATGTGGAATGAGCAGTTCTTC	CAISERQGMWNEQFF
.	TRBD1	TRBV6-5	TRBJ1-1	TGTGCCAGCAGTTCGTCCGCAGGGGGCGCCGGAAAGGCTTTCTTT	CASSSSAGGAGKAFF
.	.	TRBV5-4	TRBJ1-1	TGTGCCAGCAGCTTGGTGGGGGTTCGTGGACAGAGACTGAACACTGAAGCTTTCTTT	CASSLVGVRGQRLNTEAFF
.	.	TRBV29-1	TRBJ2-3	TGCAGCGTTGGTAGAGGGGGAGATACGCAGTATTTT	CSVGRGGDTQYF
.	TRBD1	TRBV2	TRBJ2-7	TGTGCCAGCAGACAGGGGACCTACGAGCAGTACTTC	CASRQGTYEQYF
once	TRBD2	TRBV10-2	TRBJ2-1	TGCGCCAGCAGGAGGGGACTAGCGGCGCGAAGCTCCTACAATGAGCAGTTCTTC	CASRRGLAARSSYNEQFF
.	.	TRBV5-6	TRBJ2-7	TGTGCCAGCAGTTGGGGGGGGACAGGACCCTACGAGCAGTACTTC	CASSWGGTGPYEQYF
.	.	TRBV15	TRBJ1-5	TGTGCCACCACGGACAGACATTCACAGCCCCAGCATTTT	CATTDRHSQPQHF
.	.	TRBV5-4	TRBJ2-5	TGTGCCAGCAGCTTGATTGACAACCAAGAGACCCAGTACTTC	CASSLIDNQETQYF
.	.	TRBV5-8	TRBJ1-6	TGTGCCAGCCTAAGGTGGGGCGGTTCCCCCCTCCACTTT	CASLRWGGSPLHF
.	.	TRBV6-6	TRBJ1-2	TGTGCCAGCTTCGACAGGTTCTATGGCTACACCTTC	CASFDRFYGYTF
.	.	TRBV7-8	TRBJ2-2	TGTGCCAGCAGCTCGGGACTCACAACCGGGGAGCTGTTTTTT	CASSSGLTTGELFF
.	.	TRBV29-1	TRBJ2-3	TGCAGCGTTGAAGATGGGCTCCCCCTCGATACGCAGTATTTT	CSVEDGLPLDTQYF
.	TRBD1	TRBV7-3	TRBJ2-2	TGTGCCAGCAGCTTATTAGGACAGGGGATCACCGGGGAGCTGTTTTTT	CASSLLGQGITGELFF
.	.	TRBV7-2	TRBJ2-7	TGTGCCAGCAGCTTAGTAGGGCGGGGCTACGAGCAGTACTTC	CASSLVGRGYEQYF
.	.	TRBV7-2	TRBJ2-7	TGTGCCAGCAGCCTAACAGGGACGCGAAACAAGCAGTACTTC	CASSLTGTRNKQYF
.	TRBD1	TRBV19	TRBJ1-1	TGTGCCAGTAGGGACAGGGGTGGAACTGAAGCTTTCTTT	CASRDRGGTEAFF
.	.	TRBV7-2	TRBJ1-1	TGTGCCAGCAGCTTATCCCAGGGGCAAAACACTGAAGCTTTCTTT	CASSLSQGQNTEAFF
.	.	TRBV7-6	TRBJ1-2	TGTGCCAGCAGCTTAGGGTTCCTAAGGGCAGGGGATGGCTACACCTTC	CASSLGFLRAGDGYTF
few	.	TRBV29-1	TRBJ1-3	TGCAGCGTTGCCGAGGCATCTGGAAACACCATATATTTT	CSVAEASGNTIYF
.	.	TRBV6-5	TRBJ1-2	TGTGCCAGCAAGATCTCAAGGGACTGGGGCTATGGCTACACCTTC	CASKISRDWGYGYTF
.	.	TRBV27	TRBJ2-1	TGTGCCAGCAGCCTAGTGAATAGGGGCGAGCAGTTCTTC	CASSLVNRGEQFF
.	.	TRBV7-9	TRBJ1-6	TGTGCCAGCAGCCCCGGGACTTCAAATTCACCCCTCCACTTT	CASSPGTSNSPLHF
.	TRBD2	TRBV27	TRBJ2-5	TGTGCCAGCAGTTTAAGACGGGGGGGCCGGGAGACCCAGTACTTC	CASSLRRGGRETQYF
.	.	TRBV28	TRBJ1-5	TGTGCCAGCAGTTTATTCAGGGGAGCGTTGAGCAATCAGCCCCAGCATTTT	CASSLFRGALSNQPQHF
few	TRBD2	TRBV13	TRBJ2-3	TGTGCCAGCAGCGGCGGGGGGGGCCGCACAGATACGCAGTATTTT	CASSGGGGRTDTQYF
few	.	TRBV19	TRBJ2-2	TGTGCCAGTCGGGCTCTAACTAGGTACACCGGGGAGCTGTTTTTT	CASRALTRYTGELFF
few	TRBD2	TRBV19	TRBJ2-1	TGTGCCAGTAGTATAAGCGGGGGTCTCTACAATGAGCAGTTCTTC	CASSISGGLYNEQFF
.	TRBD2	TRBV9	TRBJ2-5	TGTGCCAGCAGCGTAGAGGCTAGCGGGGGGCAAGAGACCCAGTACTTC	CASSVEASGGQETQYF
.	TRBD1	TRBV7-2	TRBJ2-7	TGTGCCAGCAGCCCTCGGACAGGGGCATCCTACGAGCAGTACTTC	CASSPRTGASYEQYF